This section outlines one T cell receptor (beta chain) sequence together with its context. Its antigen is as yet unknown. V lost 7 bases and J lost 1, with 7 bases in between. CDR3 size: 12 residues. Germline assignment: CDR1 LGHNT and CDR2 FRNRAP. The sample originates from a study of cytomegalovirus exposure and HLA in healthy donors. General observations from the study: There were a few CMV-associated chains whose specificity for CMV antigens was confirmed in vitro. An observed cluster of highly shared sequence variants was recorded as a likely sequencing artifact.

With 60 Vbeta and 13 Jbeta primers, the PCR was carried out. Libraries were prepared by immunoSEQ multiplex PCR; TCRdb keeps only in-frame clonotypes and omits some of them. Recorded for this sample: around 51,000 clones. The source of this sequence is a man in his forties in good health and CMV-seropositive. The genes are TRBV12-5 and TRBJ1-2; D not certain. Sequences were obtained from PBMCs. CDR3 amino acids: CASAYSNYGYTF. Here the CDR3 DNA reads TGTGCTAGTGCGTACAGTAACTATGGCTACACCTTC.